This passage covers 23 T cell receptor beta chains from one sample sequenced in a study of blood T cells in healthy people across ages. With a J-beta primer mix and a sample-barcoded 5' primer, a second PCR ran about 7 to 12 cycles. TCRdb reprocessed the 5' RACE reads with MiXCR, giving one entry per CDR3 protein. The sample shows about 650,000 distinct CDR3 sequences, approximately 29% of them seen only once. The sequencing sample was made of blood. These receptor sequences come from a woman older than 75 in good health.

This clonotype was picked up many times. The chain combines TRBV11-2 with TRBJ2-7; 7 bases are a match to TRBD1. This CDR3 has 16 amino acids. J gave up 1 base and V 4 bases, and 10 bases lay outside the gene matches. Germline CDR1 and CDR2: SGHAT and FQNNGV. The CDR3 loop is CASSSRGQRRSYEQYF. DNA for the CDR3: TGTGCCAGCAGCTCGAGGGGGCAGAGGAGGTCCTACGAGCAGTACTTC.

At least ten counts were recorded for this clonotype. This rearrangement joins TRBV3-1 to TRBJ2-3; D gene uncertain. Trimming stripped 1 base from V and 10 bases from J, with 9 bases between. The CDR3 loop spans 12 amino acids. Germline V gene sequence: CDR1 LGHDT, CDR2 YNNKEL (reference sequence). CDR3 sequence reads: CASSQGDKAQYF. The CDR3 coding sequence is TGTGCCAGCAGCCAAGGAGATAAGGCGCAGTATTTT.

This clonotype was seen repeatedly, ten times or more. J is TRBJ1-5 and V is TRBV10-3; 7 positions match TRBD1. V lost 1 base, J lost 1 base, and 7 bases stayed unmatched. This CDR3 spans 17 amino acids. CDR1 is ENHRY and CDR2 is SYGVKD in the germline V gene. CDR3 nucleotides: TGTGCCATCAGTGAGTACCCGCCAGGGGGAAGCAATCAGCCCCAGCATTTT. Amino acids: CAISEYPPGGSNQPQHF.

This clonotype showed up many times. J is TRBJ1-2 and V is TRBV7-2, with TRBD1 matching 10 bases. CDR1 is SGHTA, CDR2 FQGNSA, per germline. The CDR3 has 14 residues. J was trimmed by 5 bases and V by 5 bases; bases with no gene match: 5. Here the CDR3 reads CASSRTGQGYGYTF. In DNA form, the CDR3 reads TGTGCCAGCAGCCGAACGGGACAGGGGTATGGCTACACCTTC.

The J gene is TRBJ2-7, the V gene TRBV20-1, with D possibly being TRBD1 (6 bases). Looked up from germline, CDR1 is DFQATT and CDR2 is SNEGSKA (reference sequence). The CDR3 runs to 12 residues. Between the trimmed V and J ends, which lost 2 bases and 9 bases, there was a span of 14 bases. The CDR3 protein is CSARPLGQGQYF. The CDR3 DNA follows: TGCAGTGCTAGACCCCTGGGACAAGGGCAGTACTTC.

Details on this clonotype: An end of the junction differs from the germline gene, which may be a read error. The CDR3 sequence: CASSLGSRGSGERFF. Written as DNA, the CDR3 is TGTGCCAGCAGCTTAGGTTCGAGGGGAAGTGGGGAGCGGTTTTTT. The rearrangement uses TRBV7-8 and TRBJ2-2; either TRBD1 or TRBD2 may supply D (5 bases each). The CDR3 covers 15 residues. From germline, CDR1 is SGHVS and CDR2 FQNEAQ.

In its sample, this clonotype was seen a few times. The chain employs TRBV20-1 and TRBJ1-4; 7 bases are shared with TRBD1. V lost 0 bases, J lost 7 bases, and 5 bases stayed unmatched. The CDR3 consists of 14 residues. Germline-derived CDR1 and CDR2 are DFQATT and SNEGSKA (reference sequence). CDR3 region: CSARDPQGGEKLFF. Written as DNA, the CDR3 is TGCAGTGCTAGAGATCCCCAGGGGGGTGAAAAACTGTTTTTT.

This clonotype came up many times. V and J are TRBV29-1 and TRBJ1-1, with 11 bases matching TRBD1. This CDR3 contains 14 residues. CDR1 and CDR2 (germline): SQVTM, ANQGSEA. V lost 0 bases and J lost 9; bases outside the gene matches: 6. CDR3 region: CSVEDRTGGGQAFF. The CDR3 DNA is TGCAGCGTTGAAGATCGGACAGGGGGCGGTCAAGCTTTCTTT.

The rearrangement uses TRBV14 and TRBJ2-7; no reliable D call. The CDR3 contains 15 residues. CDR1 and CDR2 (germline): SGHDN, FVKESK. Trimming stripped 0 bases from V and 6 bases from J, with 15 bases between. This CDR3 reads CASSQDFVILPEQYF. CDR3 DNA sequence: TGTGCCAGCAGCCAAGATTTTGTCATACTCCCCGAGCAGTACTTC.

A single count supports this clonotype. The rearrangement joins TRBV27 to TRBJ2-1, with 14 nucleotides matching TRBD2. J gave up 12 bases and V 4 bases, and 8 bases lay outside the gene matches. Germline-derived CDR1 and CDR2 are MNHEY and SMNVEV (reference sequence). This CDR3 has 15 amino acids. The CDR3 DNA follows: TGTGCCAGCAGTTCGGGACTAGCGGGGGCCCAAGGGCAGTTCTTC. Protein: CASSSGLAGAQGQFF.

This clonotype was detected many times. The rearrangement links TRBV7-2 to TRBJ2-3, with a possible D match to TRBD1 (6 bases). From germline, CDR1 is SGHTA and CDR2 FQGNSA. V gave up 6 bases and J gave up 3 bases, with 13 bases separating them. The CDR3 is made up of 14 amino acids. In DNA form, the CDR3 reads TGTGCCAGCAGAGACAGGTTCCGGACAGATACGCAGTATTTT. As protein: CASRDRFRTDTQYF.

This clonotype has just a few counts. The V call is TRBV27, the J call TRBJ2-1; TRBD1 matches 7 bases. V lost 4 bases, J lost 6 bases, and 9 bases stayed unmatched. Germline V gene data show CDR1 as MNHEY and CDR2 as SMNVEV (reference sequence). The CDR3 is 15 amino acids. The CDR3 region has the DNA TGTGCCAGCAGTTCACGCCCGGGACAGTGCAATGAGCAGTTCTTC. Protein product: CASSSRPGQCNEQFF.

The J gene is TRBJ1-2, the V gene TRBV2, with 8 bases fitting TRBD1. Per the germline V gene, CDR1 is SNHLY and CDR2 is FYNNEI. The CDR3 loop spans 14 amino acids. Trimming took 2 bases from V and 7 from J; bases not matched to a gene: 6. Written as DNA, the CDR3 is TGTGCCAGCAGTGAACGGACAGGGTGTATTGGCTACACCTTC. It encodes CASSERTGCIGYTF.

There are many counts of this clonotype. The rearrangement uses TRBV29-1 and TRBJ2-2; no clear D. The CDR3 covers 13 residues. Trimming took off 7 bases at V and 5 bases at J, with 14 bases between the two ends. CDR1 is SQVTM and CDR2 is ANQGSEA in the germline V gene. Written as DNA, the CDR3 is TGCAGCGGGTTACGTCCTATGACCGGGGAGCTGTTTTTT. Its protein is CSGLRPMTGELFF.

The CDR3 loop reads CASRGMTGKNYGYTF. The CDR3 nucleotides read TGTGCCAGCAGGGGGATGACAGGAAAGAACTATGGCTACACCTTC. V usage is TRBV2 and J usage is TRBJ1-2, with a tentative D call TRBD1 (6 bases). Germline V CDR1 and CDR2: SNHLY, FYNNEI. This CDR3 has 15 amino acids. Trimming cost V 6 bases and J 2 bases, with 16 bases left between them.

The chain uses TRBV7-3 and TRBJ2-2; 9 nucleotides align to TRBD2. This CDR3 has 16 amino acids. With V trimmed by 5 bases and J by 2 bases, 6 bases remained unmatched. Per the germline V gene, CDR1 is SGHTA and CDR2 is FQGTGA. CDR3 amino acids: CASSLIAGANTGELFF. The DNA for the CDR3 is TGTGCCAGCAGCCTCATAGCGGGGGCCAACACCGGGGAGCTGTTTTTT.

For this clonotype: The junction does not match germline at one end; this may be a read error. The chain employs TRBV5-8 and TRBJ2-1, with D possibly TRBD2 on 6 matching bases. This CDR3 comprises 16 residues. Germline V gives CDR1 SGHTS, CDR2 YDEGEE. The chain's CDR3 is CANSLWRVRSYNEQFF. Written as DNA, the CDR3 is TGTGCCAACAGCTTGTGGAGGGTTCGGTCCTACAATGAGCAGTTCTTC.

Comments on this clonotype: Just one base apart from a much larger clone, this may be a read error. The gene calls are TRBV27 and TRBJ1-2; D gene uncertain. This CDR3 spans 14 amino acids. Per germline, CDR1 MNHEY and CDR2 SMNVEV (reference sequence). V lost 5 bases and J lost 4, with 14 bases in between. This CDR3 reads CASSALGRAYGYTF. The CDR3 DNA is TGTGCCAGCAGTGCCCTCGGACGTGCCTATGGCTACACCTTC.

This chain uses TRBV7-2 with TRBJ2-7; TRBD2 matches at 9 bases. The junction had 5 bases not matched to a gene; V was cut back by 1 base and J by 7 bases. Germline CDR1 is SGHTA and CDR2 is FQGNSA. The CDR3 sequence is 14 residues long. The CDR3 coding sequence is TGTGCCAGCAGCTTAGGCGGCGGGAGGGGTGAGCAGTACTTC. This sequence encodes CASSLGGGRGEQYF.

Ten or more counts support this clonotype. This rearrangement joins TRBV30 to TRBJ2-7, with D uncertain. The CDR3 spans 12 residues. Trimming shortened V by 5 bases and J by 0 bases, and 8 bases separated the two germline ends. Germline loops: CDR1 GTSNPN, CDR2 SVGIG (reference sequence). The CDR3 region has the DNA TGTGCCTGGCAAAGAAGCTCCTACGAGCAGTACTTC. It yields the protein CAWQRSSYEQYF.

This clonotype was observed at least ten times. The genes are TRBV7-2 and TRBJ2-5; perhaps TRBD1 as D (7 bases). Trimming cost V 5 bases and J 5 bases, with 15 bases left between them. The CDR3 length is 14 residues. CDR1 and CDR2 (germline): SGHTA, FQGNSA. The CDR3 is CASSPTGAGETQYF. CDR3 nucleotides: TGTGCCAGCAGCCCCACAGGGGCGGGGGAGACCCAGTACTTC. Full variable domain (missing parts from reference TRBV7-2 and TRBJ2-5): GAGVSQSPSNKVTEKGKDVELRCDPISGHTALYWYRQSLGQGLEFLIYFQGNSAPDKSGLPSDRFSAERTGGSVSTLTIQRTQQEDSAVYLCASSPTGAGETQYFGPGTRLLVL.

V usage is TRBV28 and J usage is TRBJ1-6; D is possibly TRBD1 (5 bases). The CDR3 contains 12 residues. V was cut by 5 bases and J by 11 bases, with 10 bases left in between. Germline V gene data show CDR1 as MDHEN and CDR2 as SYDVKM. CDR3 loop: CASSPDIPPLHF. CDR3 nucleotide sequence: TGTGCCAGCAGTCCGGACATTCCACCCCTCCACTTT. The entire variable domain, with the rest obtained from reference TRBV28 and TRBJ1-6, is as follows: DVKVTQSSRYLVKRTGEKVFLECVQDMDHENMFWYRQDPGLGLRLIYFSYDVKMKEKGDIPEGYSVSREKKERFSLILESASTNQTSMYLCASSPDIPPLHFGNGTRLTVT.

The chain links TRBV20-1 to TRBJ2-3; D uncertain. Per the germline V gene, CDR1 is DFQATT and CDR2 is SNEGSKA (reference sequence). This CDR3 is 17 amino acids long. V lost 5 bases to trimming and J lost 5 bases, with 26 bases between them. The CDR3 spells CSAHKIWSRDARDTQYF. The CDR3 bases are TGCAGTGCTCACAAAATCTGGTCTAGAGACGCACGAGATACGCAGTATTTT.